These T cell receptor beta chains were read from a single sample in a study of T-cell reconstitution after alpha-beta-depleted transplantation in children. TCRdb used MiXCR to reprocess the PCR reads, holding one entry per CDR3 protein. The sample records about 610,000 distinct CDR3 sequences, about 10% being singletons. The sequencing here drew on PBMCs from the stem cell graft donor, taken from the stem cell graft. These receptors were obtained from a human donor who donated a stem cell graft to a child with acute myeloid leukemia. Each CDR3 is given with its conserved first and last residue. Each record gives: V gene, J gene, D gene, clone size, CDR3 DNA, CDR3 protein. The D gene is left open where the match is weak. Only part of the rows carry a size: once, few, many, or a class if the clone is expanded.

TRBV20-1	TRBJ2-3	.	.	TGCAGTGCCCAGACGATAGATACGCAGTATTTT	CSAQTIDTQYF
TRBV29-1	TRBJ1-1	.	few	TGCAGCGTTGACGGCTACATGAACACTGAAGCTTTCTTT	CSVDGYMNTEAFF
TRBV7-3	TRBJ2-1	.	many	TGTGCCAGCAGCTTCCGGCCGGGTGGTAGCTCCTACAATGAGCAGTTCTTC	CASSFRPGGSSYNEQFF
TRBV25-1	TRBJ2-7	TRBD1	few	TGTGCCAGCAGTGATTTGTTGGGACAGGTCGGCTACGAGCAGTACTTC	CASSDLLGQVGYEQYF
TRBV6-6	TRBJ2-1	TRBD2	few	TGTGCCAGCAGTTTCGTCGGACTAGCGGCTTACAATGAGCAGTTCTTC	CASSFVGLAAYNEQFF
TRBV20-1	TRBJ2-7	.	few	TGCAGTTCATCCAGGAGGGCATACGAGCAGTACTTC	CSSSRRAYEQYF
TRBV12-3/TRBV12-4	TRBJ2-6	.	.	TGTGCCAGCAGTTTCCCGTGGGGGGGGCCAGGGGCCAACGTCCTGACTTTC	CASSFPWGGPGANVLTF
TRBV6-1	TRBJ1-1	.	many	TGTGCCAGCAGCACTCTCGGAGGGTCGACTGAAGCTTTCTTT	CASSTLGGSTEAFF
TRBV20-1	TRBJ1-4	.	few	TGCAGTGCTAGAGGTTTAGGGTATGAAAAACTGTTTTTT	CSARGLGYEKLFF
TRBV29-1	TRBJ2-5	.	few	TGCAGCGTTGAAGATCAAGGGGCCCAGTACTTC	CSVEDQGAQYF
TRBV20-1	TRBJ2-3	TRBD1	.	TGCAGTGCTAGACCTACAGACAGGGTTTTAGATACGCAGTATTTT	CSARPTDRVLDTQYF
TRBV5-6	TRBJ2-1	TRBD1	.	TGTGCCAGCAGCTTGGGGGGACAGGGCTATGCATTCTCCTTCAATGAGCAGTTCTTC	CASSLGGQGYAFSFNEQFF
TRBV27	TRBJ2-2	TRBD2	many	TGTGCCAGCAGTCCGCTAGCGGGAGGGTACACCGGGGAGCTGTTTTTT	CASSPLAGGYTGELFF
TRBV20-1	TRBJ2-1	TRBD2	few	TGCAGTGCCAAGAGGGGACTAGCGGGGGCCAATGAGCAGTTCTTC	CSAKRGLAGANEQFF
TRBV7-2	TRBJ2-2	.	few	TGTGCCAGCAGCTTAGGGCATGTTGTCGGGGAGCTGTTTTTT	CASSLGHVVGELFF
TRBV7-7	TRBJ2-1	.	many	TGTGCTAGCGCCGATAGGGGTGAGAGTGAGCAGTTCTTC	CASADRGESEQFF
TRBV15	TRBJ2-1	TRBD2	.	TGTGCCACCAGCAGTAGCGGGAGGGCCGGTAATGAGCAGTTCTTC	CATSSSGRAGNEQFF
TRBV7-9	TRBJ2-3	.	.	TGTGCCAGCAGCGCGACGGCGTCGGGTTTGGGAGATACGCAGTATTTT	CASSATASGLGDTQYF
TRBV7-8	TRBJ1-6	TRBD1	many	TGTGCCAGCAGCTTTGACGACAGGGGTTATTCACCCCTCCACTTT	CASSFDDRGYSPLHF
TRBV12-3/TRBV12-4	TRBJ2-1	.	many	TGTGCCAGCAGTTTAGGTCACCGGGGCCCTGTGTTCTTC	CASSLGHRGPVFF
TRBV5-1	TRBJ2-7	TRBD1	few	TGCGCCAGCAGCTTACCGGGACAGGGCACCTCCTACGAGCAGTACTTC	CASSLPGQGTSYEQYF
TRBV6-5	TRBJ2-3	TRBD1	many	TGTGCCAGCAGTTACTTGACAGGGTTGGGCACAGATACGCAGTATTTT	CASSYLTGLGTDTQYF
TRBV28	TRBJ2-7	.	.	TGTGCCAGCAGAAGGCCCGGGGGAGGCTTTTACGAGCAGTACTTC	CASRRPGGGFYEQYF
TRBV20-1	TRBJ2-5	.	.	TGCAGTGCTAGAGTGGAGTCCCAGTACTTC	CSARVESQYF
TRBV20-1	TRBJ2-1	TRBD2	few	TGCAGTGCTTCCCTAGCGGGAGGGAGTGAGCAGTTCTTC	CSASLAGGSEQFF
TRBV2	TRBJ2-1	TRBD2	many	TGTGCCAGCACTAGCGGGATCAGCTCCTACAATGAGCAGTTCTTC	CASTSGISSYNEQFF
TRBV12-3/TRBV12-4	TRBJ2-6	.	few	TGTGCCAGCAGTATAGGTAGCTCTGGGGCCAACGTCCTGACTTTC	CASSIGSSGANVLTF
TRBV7-3	TRBJ2-3	.	.	TGTGCCAGCAGCAATACTTGGACAGATACGCAGTATTTT	CASSNTWTDTQYF
TRBV11-2	TRBJ2-3	TRBD2	many	TGTGCCAGCAGCCAGGACCTAGGGACTAGCGGGAGGGGAGCAGATACGCAGTATTTT	CASSQDLGTSGRGADTQYF
TRBV7-9	TRBJ2-5	TRBD2	.	TGTGCCTGCTGGCGGGAGGGCCGTTTTCAAGAGGCCCAGTACTTC	CACWREGRFQEAQYF
TRBV20-1	TRBJ1-5	.	.	TGCAGTGCTAGAGGGGGTAACAGCCAGCCCCAGCATTTT	CSARGGNSQPQHF
TRBV29-1	TRBJ1-1	TRBD1	many	TGCAGCGCCTTTAAAAGGACAGGGCAAAGCACTGAAGCTTTCTTT	CSAFKRTGQSTEAFF
TRBV7-2	TRBJ1-5	TRBD1	many	TGTGCCAGCAGCCCAGGACAGGAGCCGAATCAGCCCCAGCATTTT	CASSPGQEPNQPQHF
TRBV20-1	TRBJ1-1	TRBD1	few	TGCAGTGCTCCCGACAGGGTGAACACTGAAGCTTTCTTT	CSAPDRVNTEAFF
TRBV3-1	TRBJ1-3	TRBD1	.	TGTGCCAGCAGCCGGTGGGACAGGGCCTTCGGAGGAAACACCATATATTTT	CASSRWDRAFGGNTIYF
TRBV20-1	TRBJ2-1	.	.	TGCAGTGCTAGTCCGGGGGAGAGGAGCAATGAGCAGTTCTTC	CSASPGERSNEQFF
TRBV6-1	TRBJ2-3	.	many	TGTGCCAGCGAGCTCGCGGGAAGCACAGATACGCAGTATTTT	CASELAGSTDTQYF
TRBV6-1	TRBJ2-3	TRBD1	many	TGTGCCAGCAGTGGGGACAGAGGGGATACGCAGTATTTT	CASSGDRGDTQYF
TRBV29-1	TRBJ2-1	TRBD2	many	TGCAGCGTCCGGGGGGGGACCAATGAGCAGTTCTTC	CSVRGGTNEQFF
TRBV9	TRBJ2-3	TRBD2	.	TGTGCCAGCAGCGCCGGGACTAGCGGGCCTACGGGAAATCTTGGTACGCAGTATTTT	CASSAGTSGPTGNLGTQYF
TRBV7-2	TRBJ2-1	.	few	TGTGCCAGCAGCTTAGGGGCTATTGAGCAGTTCTTC	CASSLGAIEQFF
TRBV12-3/TRBV12-4	TRBJ1-5	.	few	TGTGCCAGCAGGACAGTAAATCAGCCCCAGCATTTT	CASRTVNQPQHF
TRBV29-1	TRBJ1-2	.	few	TGCAGCGTTGAGGGCGGAGAGGATGGCTACACCTTC	CSVEGGEDGYTF
TRBV12-3/TRBV12-4	TRBJ2-1	TRBD2	.	TGTGCCAGCAGTTTAAGGGGCGGGAGGGCCAGGGATGAGCAGTTCTTC	CASSLRGGRARDEQFF
TRBV4-3	TRBJ2-2	.	.	TGCGCCAGCAGCCCCACGGGGGTTCTTTTCCCCGGGGAGCTGTTTTTT	CASSPTGVLFPGELFF
TRBV9	TRBJ2-7	TRBD1	few	TGTGCCAGCAGCGTAGGCAACAGGGGGTTAGGGGAGCAGTACTTC	CASSVGNRGLGEQYF
TRBV12-3/TRBV12-4	TRBJ2-2	.	.	TGTGCCAGCAGTTTATCCGGGGGCATCGGCGGGGAGCTGTTTTTT	CASSLSGGIGGELFF
TRBV5-1	TRBJ1-5	.	.	TGCGCCAGCAGCTTCGAAGGAAACAAGGGAGAGCCCCAGCATTTT	CASSFEGNKGEPQHF
TRBV12-3/TRBV12-4	TRBJ2-1	TRBD2	.	TGTGCCAGCAGTTTCGAACTAGCGGGCCCATCCTACAATGAGCAGTTCTTC	CASSFELAGPSYNEQFF
TRBV7-8	TRBJ2-3	TRBD1	.	TGTGCCAGCAGCTTAGGGGACAGAGGGCCAGATACGCAGTATTTT	CASSLGDRGPDTQYF
TRBV29-1	TRBJ2-7	.	.	TGCAGCGCCGGGGATGGCAGGGCTTACGAGCAGTACTTC	CSAGDGRAYEQYF
TRBV7-2	TRBJ2-7	.	.	TGTGCCAGCAGCATCCTGGACTCAGCCACTACGAAGCAGTACTTC	CASSILDSATTKQYF
TRBV27	TRBJ2-1	.	.	TGTGCCAGCACCCTAGGAGGACTAAACAATGAGCAGTTCTTC	CASTLGGLNNEQFF
TRBV7-9	TRBJ2-1	.	many	TGTGCCAGCAGCTTAGCCCCAATAACCTCATACAATGAGCAGTTCTTC	CASSLAPITSYNEQFF
TRBV15	TRBJ1-5	.	.	TGTGCCACCAGCAGAGATCTCAGGGAGGATCAGCCCCAGCATTTT	CATSRDLREDQPQHF
TRBV9	TRBJ2-7	.	few	TGTGCCAGCAGCCCAACAGGGGGGGTGGAGCAGTACTTC	CASSPTGGVEQYF
TRBV12-3/TRBV12-4	TRBJ2-2	.	.	TGTGCCAGCAGCCTGGCGGGGGCGCGAAGCACCGGGGAGCTGTTTTTT	CASSLAGARSTGELFF
TRBV11-3	TRBJ2-1	TRBD2	.	TGTGCCAGCAGCCCTAGCGGGATATACAATGAGCAGTTCTTC	CASSPSGIYNEQFF